This TCR beta chain was sequenced during a study of OX40 agonist ivuxolimab in advanced cancers. Sequencing was performed with immunoSEQ multiplex PCR; in TCRdb, only in-frame clones are kept and a portion is missing. The sample lists about 86,000 clones; approximately 90% were seen once. This clone was observed a handful of times. This CDR3 contains 13 residues. The ends were cut back, 0 bases at V and 9 bases at J, with 8 bases in the middle. Germline loops: CDR1 SGHVS, CDR2 FNYEAQ. Sequenced here: CD4+ or CD8+ T cells sorted from blood, sampled in a trial of the OX40 agonist ivuxolimab. The chain joins TRBV7-6 to TRBJ2-2; D is possibly TRBD1 (6 bases). This clonotype originated in an adult with an advanced solid tumor such as melanoma, head and neck, liver or kidney cancer. The CDR3 DNA reads TGTGCCAGCAGCTTAGCCAGGGGTAGGGAGCTGTTTTTT. The encoded protein is CASSLARGRELFF. The complete variable domain, with remaining parts taken from reference TRBV7-6 and TRBJ2-2, reads GAGVSQSPRYKVTKRGQDVALRCDPISGHVSLYWYRQALGQGPEFLTYFNYEAQQDKSGLPNDRFSAERPEGSISTLTIQRTEQRDSAMYRCASSLARGRELFFGEGSRLTVL.